The T cell receptor (beta chain) described here comes from a study of response to subunit inactivated influenza vaccine. This clonotype was counted between two and nine times. What it binds is not known. Study results and caveats: The authors suggested that every seasonal influenza vaccination recruits few new T cells.

TCRdb ran MiXCR on the RT-PCR reads and lists one entry per CDR3 protein. The sample lists over 150,000 distinct CDR3 sequences; approximately 15% were seen once. The TCR sequence derives from a man aged 50-60 years who received an inactivated influenza vaccine. This specimen was CD8+ T cells sorted from PBMCs, taken roughly 5 days after vaccination.

In DNA, the CDR3 is TGTGCCAGCAGAACTGGGCCAGGGGGCAACCCGCAGTATTTT. As protein: CASRTGPGGNPQYF. The V call is TRBV6-2 or TRBV6-3, the J call TRBJ2-3, with TRBD1 matching over 8 bases. The V gene's germline CDR1 is MNHEY and CDR2 SVGEGT. The CDR3 sequence is 14 residues long. V trimming: 6 bases; J trimming: 10 bases; junction bases outside the gene matches: 12.